The source of this TCR beta chain is a study of beta chain features in type 1 diabetes. Broader study findings: Type 1 diabetes patients had TCRB CDR3s that were shorter (moderately but significantly so) in all four CD4+ subsets.

This clone was detected only a few times. No antigen is known for it. What was sequenced were expressed TCRB transcripts, since all of the isolated RNA had been reverse transcribed. Sequencing was performed with immunoSEQ multiplex PCR; in TCRdb, only in-frame clones are kept and a portion is missing. The sample lists about 300,000 clones, around an eighth occurring once. The V gene's germline CDR1 is SGHAT and CDR2 FQNNGV. V shed 4 bases and J 2 bases; nucleotides not matched to a gene: 1. The CDR3 contains 15 residues. It was one heparinised blood draw, averaging about 116 mL, that each donor gave. The receptor was derived from a woman between 18 and 29 years old with type 1 diabetes. Sequencing was carried out using naive CD4+ T cells from blood. This chain joins TRBV11-2 and TRBJ2-1; 11 bases match TRBD2. The CDR3: CASSSLAGAYNEQFF. Written as DNA, the CDR3 is TGTGCCAGCAGCTCACTAGCGGGAGCCTACAATGAGCAGTTCTTC.